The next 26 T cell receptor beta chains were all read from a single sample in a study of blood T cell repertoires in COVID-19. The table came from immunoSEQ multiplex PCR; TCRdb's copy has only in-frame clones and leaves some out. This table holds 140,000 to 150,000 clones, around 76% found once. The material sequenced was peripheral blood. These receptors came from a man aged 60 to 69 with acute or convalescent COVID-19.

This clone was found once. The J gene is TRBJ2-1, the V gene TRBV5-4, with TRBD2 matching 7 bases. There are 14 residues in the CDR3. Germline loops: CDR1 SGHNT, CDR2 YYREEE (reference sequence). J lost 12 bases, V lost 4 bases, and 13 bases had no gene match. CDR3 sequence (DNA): TGTGCCAGCAGCGCAGGACTAGGTCCTAAGGGGCAGTTCTTC. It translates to CASSAGLGPKGQFF.

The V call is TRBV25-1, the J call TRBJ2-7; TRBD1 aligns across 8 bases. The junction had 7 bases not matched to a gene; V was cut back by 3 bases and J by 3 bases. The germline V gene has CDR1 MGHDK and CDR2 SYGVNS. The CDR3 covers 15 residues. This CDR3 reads CASSDRRTGNYEQYF. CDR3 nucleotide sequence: TGTGCCAGCAGTGATCGTAGGACAGGGAACTACGAGCAGTACTTC.

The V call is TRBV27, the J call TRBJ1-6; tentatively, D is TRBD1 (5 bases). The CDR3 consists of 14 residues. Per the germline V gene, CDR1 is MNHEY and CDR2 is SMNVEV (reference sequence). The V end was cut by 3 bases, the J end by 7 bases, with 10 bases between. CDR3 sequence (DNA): TGTGCCAGCAGTTTTGGCCAGGGAAATTCACCCCTCCACTTT. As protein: CASSFGQGNSPLHF.

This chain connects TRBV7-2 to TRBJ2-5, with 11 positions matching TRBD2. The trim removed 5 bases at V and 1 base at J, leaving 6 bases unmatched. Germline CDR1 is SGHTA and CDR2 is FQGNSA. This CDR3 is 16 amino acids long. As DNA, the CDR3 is TGTGCCAGCAGCCAACGACTAGCGGGAACCCAAGAGACCCAGTACTTC. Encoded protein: CASSQRLAGTQETQYF.

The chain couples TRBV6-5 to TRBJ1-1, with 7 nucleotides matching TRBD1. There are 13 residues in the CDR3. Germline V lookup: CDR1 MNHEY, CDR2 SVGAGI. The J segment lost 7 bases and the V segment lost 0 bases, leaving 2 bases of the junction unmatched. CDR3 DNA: TGTGCCAGCAGTTACTCGGGACAGAGTGAAGCTTTCTTT. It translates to CASSYSGQSEAFF.

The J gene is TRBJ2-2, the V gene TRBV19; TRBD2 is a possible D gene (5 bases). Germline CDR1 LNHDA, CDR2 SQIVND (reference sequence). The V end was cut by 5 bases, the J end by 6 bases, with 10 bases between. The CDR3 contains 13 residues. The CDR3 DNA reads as TGTGCCAGTAGTTCCCTGGGAGCCGGGGAGCTGTTTTTT. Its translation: CASSSLGAGELFF.

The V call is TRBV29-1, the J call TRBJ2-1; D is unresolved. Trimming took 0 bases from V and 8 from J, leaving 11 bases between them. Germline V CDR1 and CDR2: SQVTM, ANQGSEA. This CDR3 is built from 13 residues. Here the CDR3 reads CSVEDPRLDEQFF. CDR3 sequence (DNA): TGCAGCGTTGAAGATCCTAGGCTGGATGAGCAGTTCTTC.

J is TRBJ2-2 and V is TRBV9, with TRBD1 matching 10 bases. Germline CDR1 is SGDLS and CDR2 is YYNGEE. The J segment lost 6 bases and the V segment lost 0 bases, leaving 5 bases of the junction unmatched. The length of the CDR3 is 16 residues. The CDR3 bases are TGTGCCAGCAGCGTAGTGTCGGGACAGGGGCCCGGGGAGCTGTTTTTT. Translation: CASSVVSGQGPGELFF.

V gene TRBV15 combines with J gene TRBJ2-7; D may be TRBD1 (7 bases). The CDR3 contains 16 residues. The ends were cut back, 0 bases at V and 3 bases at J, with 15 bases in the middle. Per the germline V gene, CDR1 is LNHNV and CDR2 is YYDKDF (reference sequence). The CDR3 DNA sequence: TGTGCCACCAGCAGAGATAGGCAGGGGGGAGTCTACGAGCAGTACTTC. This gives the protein CATSRDRQGGVYEQYF. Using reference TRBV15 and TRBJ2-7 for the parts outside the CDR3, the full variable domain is DAMVIQNPRYQVTQFGKPVTLSCSQTLNHNVMYWYQQKSSQAPKLLFHYYDKDFNNEADTPDNFQSRRPNTSFCFLDIRSPGLGDTAMYLCATSRDRQGGVYEQYFGPGTRLTVT.

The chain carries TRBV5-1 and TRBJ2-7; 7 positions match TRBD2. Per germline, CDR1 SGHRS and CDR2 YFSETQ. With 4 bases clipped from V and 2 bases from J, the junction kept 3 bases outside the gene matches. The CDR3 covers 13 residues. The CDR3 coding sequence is TGCGCCAGCAGCCGGGAGGTGGCCTACGAGCAGTACTTC. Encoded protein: CASSREVAYEQYF.

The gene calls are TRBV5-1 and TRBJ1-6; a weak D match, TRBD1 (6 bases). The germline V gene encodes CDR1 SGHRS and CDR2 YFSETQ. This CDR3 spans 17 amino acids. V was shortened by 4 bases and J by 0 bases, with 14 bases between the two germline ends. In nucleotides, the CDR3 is TGCGCCAGCAGCCTCTTGACAGGTAACTCCTATAATTCACCCCTCCACTTT. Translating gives CASSLLTGNSYNSPLHF.

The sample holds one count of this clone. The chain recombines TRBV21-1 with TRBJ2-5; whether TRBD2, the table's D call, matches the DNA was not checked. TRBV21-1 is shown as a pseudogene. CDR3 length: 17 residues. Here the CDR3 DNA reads TGTGCCAGCAGCAAAGTGGGGGGGCTCAAGCGGGAGAGGGCCCAGTACTTC. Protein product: CASSKVGGLKRERAQYF.

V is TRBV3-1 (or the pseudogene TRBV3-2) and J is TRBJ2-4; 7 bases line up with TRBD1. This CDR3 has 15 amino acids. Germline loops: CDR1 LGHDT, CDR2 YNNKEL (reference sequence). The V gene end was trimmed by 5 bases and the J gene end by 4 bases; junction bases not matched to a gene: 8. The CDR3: CASSSSWDSKNIQYF. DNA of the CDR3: TGTGCCAGCAGCTCCAGCTGGGACAGTAAAAACATTCAGTACTTC.

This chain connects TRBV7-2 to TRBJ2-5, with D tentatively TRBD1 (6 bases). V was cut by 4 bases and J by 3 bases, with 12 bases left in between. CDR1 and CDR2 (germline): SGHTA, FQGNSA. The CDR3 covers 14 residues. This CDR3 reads CASSSSGTKETQYF. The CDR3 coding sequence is TGTGCCAGCAGCTCCTCCGGGACAAAAGAGACCCAGTACTTC.

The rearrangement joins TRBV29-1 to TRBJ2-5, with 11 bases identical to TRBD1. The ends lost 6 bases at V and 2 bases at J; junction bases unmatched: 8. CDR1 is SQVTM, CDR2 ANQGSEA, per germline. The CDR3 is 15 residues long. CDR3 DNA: TGCAGCGTGCGTGGGACAGGGGGTTCGCAAGAGACCCAGTACTTC. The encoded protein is CSVRGTGGSQETQYF.

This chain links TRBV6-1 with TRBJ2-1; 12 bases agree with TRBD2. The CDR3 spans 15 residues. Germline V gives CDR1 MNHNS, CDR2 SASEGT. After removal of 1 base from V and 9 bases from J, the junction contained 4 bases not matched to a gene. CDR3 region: CASSEELAGGGEQFF. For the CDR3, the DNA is TGTGCCAGCAGTGAAGAGCTAGCGGGAGGGGGTGAGCAGTTCTTC.

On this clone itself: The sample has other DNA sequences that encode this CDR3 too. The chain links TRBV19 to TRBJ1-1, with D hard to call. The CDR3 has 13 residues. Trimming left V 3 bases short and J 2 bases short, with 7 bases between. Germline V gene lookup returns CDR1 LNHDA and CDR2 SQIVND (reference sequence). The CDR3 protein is CASSISVNTEAFF. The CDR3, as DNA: TGTGCCAGTAGTATTTCGGTTAACACTGAAGCTTTCTTT.

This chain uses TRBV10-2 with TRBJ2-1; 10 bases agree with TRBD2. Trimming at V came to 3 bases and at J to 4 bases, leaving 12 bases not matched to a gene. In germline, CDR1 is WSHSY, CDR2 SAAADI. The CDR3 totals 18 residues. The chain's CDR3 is CASSDPQGLAVVYNEQFF. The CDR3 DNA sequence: TGCGCCAGCAGTGACCCCCAAGGACTAGCGGTTGTATACAATGAGCAGTTCTTC.

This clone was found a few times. Here the CDR3 DNA reads TGTGCCTGGAGGTACTTGGCGGGAAATGAGCAGTTCTTC. This translates into CAWRYLAGNEQFF. The chain couples TRBV30 to TRBJ2-1; possible D gene TRBD2, 6 bases. From germline, CDR1 is GTSNPN and CDR2 SVGIG (reference sequence). The CDR3 runs 13 residues. Trimming took 3 bases from V and 7 from J, leaving 13 bases between them.

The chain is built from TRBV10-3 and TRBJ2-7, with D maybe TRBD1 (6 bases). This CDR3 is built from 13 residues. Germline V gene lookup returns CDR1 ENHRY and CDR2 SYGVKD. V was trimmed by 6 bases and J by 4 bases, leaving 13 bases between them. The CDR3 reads CAIRSGTSYEQYF. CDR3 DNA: TGTGCCATCAGGTCCGGGACATCTTACGAGCAGTACTTC.

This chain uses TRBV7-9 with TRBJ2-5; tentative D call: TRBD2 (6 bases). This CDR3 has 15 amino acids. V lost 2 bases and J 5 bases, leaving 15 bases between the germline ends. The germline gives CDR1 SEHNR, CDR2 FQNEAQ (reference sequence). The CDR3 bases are TGTGCCAGCAGCTTAAGTCAGGGAGGAGGTGAGACCCAGTACTTC. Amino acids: CASSLSQGGGETQYF. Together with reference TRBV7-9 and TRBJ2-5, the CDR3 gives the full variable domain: DTGVSQNPRHKITKRGQNVTFRCDPISEHNRLYWYRQTLGQGPEFLTYFQNEAQLEKSRLLSDRFSAERPKGSFSTLEIQRTEQGDSAMYLCASSLSQGGGETQYFGPGTRLLVL.

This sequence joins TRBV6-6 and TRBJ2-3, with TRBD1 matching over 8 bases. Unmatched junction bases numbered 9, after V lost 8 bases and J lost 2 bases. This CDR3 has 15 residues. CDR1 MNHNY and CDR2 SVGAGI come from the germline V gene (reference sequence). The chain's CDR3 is CASGRQGAITDTQYF. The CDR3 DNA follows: TGTGCCAGCGGCCGGCAGGGGGCAATCACAGATACGCAGTATTTT.

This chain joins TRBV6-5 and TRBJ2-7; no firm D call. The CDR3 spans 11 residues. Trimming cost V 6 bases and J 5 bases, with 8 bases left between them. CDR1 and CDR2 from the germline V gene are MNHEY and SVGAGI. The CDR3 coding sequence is TGTGCCAGCAGACAGAGTCACGAGCAGTACTTC. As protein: CASRQSHEQYF.

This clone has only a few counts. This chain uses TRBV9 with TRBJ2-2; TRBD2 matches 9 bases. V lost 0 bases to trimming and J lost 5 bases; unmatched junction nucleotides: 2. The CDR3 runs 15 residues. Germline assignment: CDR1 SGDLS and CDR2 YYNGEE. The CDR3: CASSVGGLATGELFF. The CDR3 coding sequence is TGTGCCAGCAGCGTAGGGGGACTAGCAACCGGGGAGCTGTTTTTT.

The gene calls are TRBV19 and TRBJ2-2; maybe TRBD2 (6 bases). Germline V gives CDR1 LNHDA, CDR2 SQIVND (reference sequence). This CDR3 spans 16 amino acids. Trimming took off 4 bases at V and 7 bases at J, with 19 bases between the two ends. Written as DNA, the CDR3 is TGTGCCAGTAGTAGGGGCGGGAAAATCGGCGGCGGGGAGCTGTTTTTT. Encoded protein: CASSRGGKIGGGELFF.

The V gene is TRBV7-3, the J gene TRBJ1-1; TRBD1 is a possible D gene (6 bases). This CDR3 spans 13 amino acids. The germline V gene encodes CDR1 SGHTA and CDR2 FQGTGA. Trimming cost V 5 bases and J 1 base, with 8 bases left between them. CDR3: CASSTDRNTEAFF. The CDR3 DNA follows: TGTGCCAGCAGCACGGACAGGAACACTGAAGCTTTCTTT.